Listed below are T cell receptor beta chains from one sample, sequenced in a study of Graves' ophthalmopathy and Graves' hyperthyroidism. MiXCR, applied by TCRdb to the multiplex PCR reads, yields one record per CDR3 protein. The table has about 230,000 distinct CDR3 sequences, around 42% seen once. What was sequenced was peripheral blood. All receptors derive from an adult man with Graves' ophthalmopathy. Both conserved end residues are part of each CDR3. D genes are given only for firm matches. Not all rows give a size; the values are once, few, many and, for expanded clones, a class.

cdr3_nt	cdr3_aa	d_call	clone_size	j_call	v_call
TGTGCCACCAGCAGAGATAAATGGGAGCTGTTTTTT	CATSRDKWELFF	NA	NA	TRBJ2-2	TRBV15
TGTGCCAGCAGCTTCCGGACCCCCACCACCGGGGAGCTGTTTTTT	CASSFRTPTTGELFF	NA	NA	TRBJ2-2	TRBV25-1
TGTGCCAGCAGCATGGGAATGAACACTGAAGCTTTCTTT	CASSMGMNTEAFF	NA	few	TRBJ1-1	TRBV7-2
TGTGCCAGCAGCCATCTAGGACAGGTCCATAATGAAAAACTGTTTTTT	CASSHLGQVHNEKLFF	TRBD1	NA	TRBJ1-4	TRBV2
TGTGCCAGCAGCTTAGAGGGCCCGGGCGCCGTGGGGGATCAGCCCCAGCATTTT	CASSLEGPGAVGDQPQHF	NA	NA	TRBJ1-5	TRBV11-2
TGTGCCAGCAGTTACGCAGGAAGTGGCGAGCAGTACTTC	CASSYAGSGEQYF	NA	NA	TRBJ2-7	TRBV10-3
TGTGCCAGTGGGACGGGACAGGGCTACGAGCAGTACTTC	CASGTGQGYEQYF	TRBD1	NA	TRBJ2-7	TRBV9
TGCAGCGTTGAAGACAGGACCAGCTCCTACGAGCAGTACTTC	CSVEDRTSSYEQYF	NA	few	TRBJ2-7	TRBV29-1
TGTGCCAGCGGCACCCGTTGGGCGAACTACGAGCAGTACTTC	CASGTRWANYEQYF	NA	NA	TRBJ2-7	TRBV7-9
TGCAGCGCCTCGGGGATCCCGGAAAAACTGTTTTTT	CSASGIPEKLFF	NA	NA	TRBJ1-4	TRBV29-1
TGTGCCAGCAGTCTACAGGGCCCCGGAAACACCATATATTTT	CASSLQGPGNTIYF	NA	NA	TRBJ1-3	TRBV10-3
TGTGCCATCAGTGAGGTAGGGACTCCCTTCTACGAGCAGTACTTC	CAISEVGTPFYEQYF	NA	once	TRBJ2-7	TRBV10-3
TGTGCCACCAGTGATGTCGCAGGGGGTTCCGGGGAGCTGTTTTTT	CATSDVAGGSGELFF	TRBD1	few	TRBJ2-2	TRBV24-1
TGCAGCGCCACAGGGGGTCCCTATGGCTACACCTTC	CSATGGPYGYTF	TRBD1	NA	TRBJ1-2	TRBV29-1
TGTGCCACCCACGGGACAGCAATACAAGAGACCCAGTACTTC	CATHGTAIQETQYF	TRBD1	NA	TRBJ2-5	TRBV6-6
TGTGCCAGCAGATCCGGGACAGGCTCCGCCGGGGAGCTGTTTTTT	CASRSGTGSAGELFF	TRBD1	NA	TRBJ2-2	TRBV7-9
TGTGCCAGCAGCTTCGGGATAAGGTTCCAAGAGACCCAGTACTTC	CASSFGIRFQETQYF	NA	NA	TRBJ2-5	TRBV7-2
TGTGCCATCAGTCCTGGGACTAGCGGGGGCGGGGAGACCCAGTACTTC	CAISPGTSGGGETQYF	TRBD2	NA	TRBJ2-5	TRBV2
TGCAGTGCTCTACCAGAAACGAGGGCTTCCTACGAGCAGTACTTC	CSALPETRASYEQYF	NA	few	TRBJ2-7	TRBV20-1
TGTGCCAGTAGATCGGGCAGGGGGGACACCGGGGAGCTGTTTTTT	CASRSGRGDTGELFF	NA	NA	TRBJ2-2	TRBV19
TGTGCCAGCACCGACTTAGGTCCAGGGAAGCACGAGCAGTACTTC	CASTDLGPGKHEQYF	NA	few	TRBJ2-7	TRBV7-9
TGTGCCAGCAGCCCCGGACACTTCTATGGCTACACCTTC	CASSPGHFYGYTF	NA	many	TRBJ1-2	TRBV7-2
TGCAGTGCGAGGACAGGGAGGACAGATACGCAGTATTTT	CSARTGRTDTQYF	TRBD1	NA	TRBJ2-3	TRBV20-1
TGTGCCAGCAGCTTAGGATTAGGGGCAAATATCTATGGCTACACCTTC	CASSLGLGANIYGYTF	NA	few	TRBJ1-2	TRBV7-8
TGTGCCAGCGTCGGGACAGGGGGCCATCGAACAACTAATGAAAAACTGTTTTTT	CASVGTGGHRTTNEKLFF	TRBD1	NA	TRBJ1-4	TRBV2
TGTGCCAGCAGCACAGGGAAGGGAGAGACCCAGTACTTC	CASSTGKGETQYF	NA	NA	TRBJ2-5	TRBV10-3
TGTGCCAGCAGCTGGAGAGGGACAACTGGCTACACCTTC	CASSWRGTTGYTF	NA	NA	TRBJ1-2	TRBV7-9
TGTGCCAGCAGCTTACATAGTGACATGACGGACACCATATATTTT	CASSLHSDMTDTIYF	NA	NA	TRBJ1-3	TRBV7-9
TGTGCCAGCAGCGCCCGGGACAGGAGCTCTGGAAACACCATATATTTT	CASSARDRSSGNTIYF	TRBD1	NA	TRBJ1-3	TRBV10-3
TGTGCCAGCAGCACGACCCGGGACAGGGTTAGGTCGAGGCAGTACTTC	CASSTTRDRVRSRQYF	TRBD1	NA	TRBJ2-5	TRBV5-6
TGCAGTGCAACCCCTAGCAGGGCTGATGAAAAACTGTTTTTT	CSATPSRADEKLFF	NA	few	TRBJ1-4	TRBV20-1
TGCAGTGCTAGGCCCGGACAGGGCTCCTACGAGCAGTACTTC	CSARPGQGSYEQYF	TRBD1	NA	TRBJ2-7	TRBV20-1
TGCAGCGTCCGGACAGGGGACTATGGCTACACCTTC	CSVRTGDYGYTF	TRBD1	NA	TRBJ1-2	TRBV29-1
TGCGCCAGCAGCCATAGGGACAGGGTCTACGAGCAGTACTTC	CASSHRDRVYEQYF	TRBD1	NA	TRBJ2-7	TRBV4-1
TGTGCCTCCACGACTAGCGGGGGGGCCAACACCGGGGAGCTGTTTTTT	CASTTSGGANTGELFF	TRBD2	NA	TRBJ2-2	TRBV2
TGTGCCAGCAGCTTGGACTGGGGAAACACCATATATTTT	CASSLDWGNTIYF	NA	NA	TRBJ1-3	TRBV11-2
TGTGCCAGTATCCCGGGGGGCGCGGGCACCGGGGAGCTGTTTTTT	CASIPGGAGTGELFF	NA	NA	TRBJ2-2	TRBV19
TGTGCCAGCAGTGAATTGGCAGGGCACTTTGGGTATGGCTACACCTTC	CASSELAGHFGYGYTF	NA	NA	TRBJ1-2	TRBV6-1
TGCAGTGCCTCCAAAAGACAGGGGGCAAAAGAGACCCAGTACTTC	CSASKRQGAKETQYF	TRBD1	NA	TRBJ2-5	TRBV20-1
TGTGCCACCAGTGACATCGGACAGGGCGGAGAGACCCAGTACTTC	CATSDIGQGGETQYF	TRBD1	many	TRBJ2-5	TRBV24-1
TGTGCCAGCAGCGCCGCGGGCAGCGAAAAACTGTTTTTT	CASSAAGSEKLFF	NA	few	TRBJ1-4	TRBV5-4
TGTGCCAGTAGTATATCGGCGGGAGAAGAGACCCAGTACTTC	CASSISAGEETQYF	TRBD2	few	TRBJ2-5	TRBV19
TGTGCCAGCAGTCTACGGGACAGGCAAGAGACCCAGTACTTC	CASSLRDRQETQYF	TRBD1	few	TRBJ2-5	TRBV2
TGCAGCGTTTTAATCGGGGGTACATCTCGAGCTTTCTTT	CSVLIGGTSRAFF	NA	few	TRBJ1-1	TRBV29-1
TGTGCCACCAGCAGACAGGGGGCCGAGACCCAGTACTTC	CATSRQGAETQYF	TRBD1	few	TRBJ2-5	TRBV15
TGCAGTGCCACCTCGACTAGCGGGGCGTACGAGCAGTACTTC	CSATSTSGAYEQYF	TRBD2	NA	TRBJ2-7	TRBV20-1
TGTGCCACCAGCGTACAGGAGAACACTGAAGCTTTCTTT	CATSVQENTEAFF	NA	many	TRBJ1-1	TRBV15
TGCGCCAGCAGCTTGGAAGTGACAGGGGGGAATTCACCCCTCCACTTT	CASSLEVTGGNSPLHF	TRBD1	NA	TRBJ1-6	TRBV5-1
TGCAGTGCTAGTCCCCCCGAAGAGACCCAGTACTTC	CSASPPEETQYF	NA	few	TRBJ2-5	TRBV20-1
TGTGCCAGCAGCCCCGGACTAGCGGACTACGAGCAGTACTTC	CASSPGLADYEQYF	TRBD2	few	TRBJ2-7	TRBV9
TGTGCCAGCAGTTACGGCGGTGTAGTGAACACTGAAGCTTTCTTT	CASSYGGVVNTEAFF	NA	NA	TRBJ1-1	TRBV6-5
TGTGCCAGCAGCTTACGAACTAACACTGAAGCTTTCTTT	CASSLRTNTEAFF	NA	few	TRBJ1-1	TRBV7-2
TGTGCCAGCAGCTTGATATCGGGTTGGGATATTGGTTCACCCCTCCACTTT	CASSLISGWDIGSPLHF	NA	many	TRBJ1-6	TRBV7-8
TGCAGTGCTAGAGATCCGGCTCTCCTGGCTGGCTACACCTTC	CSARDPALLAGYTF	NA	NA	TRBJ1-2	TRBV20-1
TGTGCCAGCAGCTCCTGGACTAGCGGGAGTGGGGAGCAGTACTTC	CASSSWTSGSGEQYF	TRBD2	NA	TRBJ2-7	TRBV7-9
TGTGCCAGCAGCAATCCGACAGGATTCGAAGCTTTCTTT	CASSNPTGFEAFF	NA	NA	TRBJ1-1	TRBV7-9
TGTGCCACCCAGGGGGCTGGGGCCAACGTCCTGACTTTC	CATQGAGANVLTF	TRBD1	few	TRBJ2-6	TRBV24-1
TGTGCCACCTGGACAGGGGGAAACACCATATATTTT	CATWTGGNTIYF	TRBD1	NA	TRBJ1-3	TRBV7-9
TGTGCCAGCCGACAGGACAATCAGCCCCAGCATTTT	CASRQDNQPQHF	NA	NA	TRBJ1-5	TRBV2